This TCR beta chain emerged from a study of preoperative IRX-2 immunotherapy in early breast cancer. This CDR3 has 15 amino acids. CDR1 and CDR2 (germline): SGHDT, YYEEEE. V shed 0 bases and J shed 2 bases, with 8 bases lying between them. Clones were read by immunoSEQ multiplex PCR, and TCRdb kept only the in-frame ones, dropping some. This table holds tens of thousands of clones, nearly 90% found once. Specified treatment: preoperative locoregional IRX-2 cytokine immunotherapy. This phase Ib study tested locoregional IRX-2 cytokine immunotherapy given before surgery. The sample was acquired from a patient treated with IRX-2 immunotherapy. The receptor comes from a human donor with breast cancer. V and J are TRBV5-6 and TRBJ2-2; weak D call: TRBD1 (5 bases). The DNA of the CDR3 is TGTGCCAGCAGCTTGGCAGGGATTAACACCGGGGAGCTGTTTTTT. Translated, it gives CASSLAGINTGELFF. Complete variable domain (other parts from reference TRBV5-6 and TRBJ2-2): DAGVTQSPTHLIKTRGQQVTLRCSPKSGHDTVSWYQQALGQGPQFIFQYYEEEERQRGNFPDRFSGHQFPNYSSELNVNALLLGDSALYLCASSLAGINTGELFFGEGSRLTVL.